This is a list of T cell receptor beta chains from one sample in a study of T-cell memory formation after mild COVID-19. TCRdb re-analysed the 5' RACE reads in MiXCR, keeping a single row per CDR3 protein. The profile covers fewer than 700,000 distinct CDR3 sequences, with about 20% appearing a single time and approximately 8.4% taken by the ten largest. Source material: PBMCs or a T cell subset sorted from them (not recorded which). These receptors were obtained from an adult woman who had mild COVID-19 (a few samples of this study predate the infection). Cell type and time point are not known. Each CDR3 is given with its conserved first and last residue. The D gene is left open where the match is weak. Size is omitted from some rows. Given values are once, few, many or a class for expanded clones.

>15|NA|few|TRBV27|TRBJ1-4
TGTGCCAGCAGTTTCGGGGGGGCGTCTAATGAAAAACTGTTTTTT
CASSFGGASNEKLFF
>17|TRBD2|NA|TRBV28|TRBJ2-1
TGTGCCAGCAGTTTGACTAGCGGGGGGGTTCGCGTTTATGAGCAGTTCTTC
CASSLTSGGVRVYEQFF
>14|NA|NA|TRBV12-3/TRBV12-4|TRBJ1-2
TGTGTCCCATCCAGGGGTCCGTCTCCTGGTGGCTACACCTTC
CVPSRGPSPGGYTF
>12|NA|NA|TRBV9|TRBJ1-1
TGTGCCAGCAGCGGAAGTGGATCTGAAGCTTTCTTT
CASSGSGSEAFF
>13|NA|NA|TRBV9|TRBJ1-6
TGTGCCAGCAGCGTAGAGGACAGTCGTACCCTCCACTTT
CASSVEDSRTLHF
>12|NA|NA|TRBV20-1|TRBJ1-2
TGCAGTGCCACCCCCCAGCAGGCGGGCTACACCTTC
CSATPQQAGYTF
>13|TRBD1|NA|TRBV20-1|TRBJ2-2
TGCAGTGCTGGGGACAGCAGCACCGGGGAGCTGTTTTTT
CSAGDSSTGELFF
>13|NA|NA|TRBV4-3|TRBJ2-3
TGCGCCAGCAGCCAAGATGGCAGAGATACGCAGTATTTT
CASSQDGRDTQYF
>11|NA|few|TRBV20-1|TRBJ1-1
TGCAGAGCTCAGCAGGGGACTGAAGCTTTCTTT
CRAQQGTEAFF
>14|NA|many|TRBV6-5|TRBJ2-5
TGTGCCAGCAGTTCTGCGGGGGCTCGGGAGACCCAGTACTTC
CASSSAGARETQYF
>11|NA|NA|TRBV29-1|TRBJ1-1
TGCAGCGTTGAATTGGTCACTGAAGCTTTCTTT
CSVELVTEAFF
>14|NA|NA|TRBV13|TRBJ1-1
TGTGCCAGCAGCTTAGGAGTGGTGAGCACTGAAGCTTTCTTT
CASSLGVVSTEAFF
>17|TRBD1|few|TRBV6-1|TRBJ2-1
TGTGCCAGCAGTGAAGTAGGGGTAAGGACAGGGGGTTATGAGCAGTTCTTC
CASSEVGVRTGGYEQFF
>14|NA|few|TRBV21-1|TRBJ2-5
TGTGCCAGCAGCAAAGCGGGTAGGGGAGAGACCCAGTACTTC
CASSKAGRGETQYF
>15|NA|NA|TRBV5-6|TRBJ2-1
TGTGCCAGCAGCTTGGGGGGAGTGGTTTACAATGAGCAGTTCTTC
CASSLGGVVYNEQFF
>15|NA|few|TRBV18|TRBJ2-2
TGTGCCAGCTCAGCCCCGGGAGCGAACACCGGGGAGCTGTTTTTT
CASSAPGANTGELFF
>16|NA|few|TRBV6-6|TRBJ2-3
TGTGCCAGCACCAACCGCGGGCCAAAACCCACAGATACGCAGTATTTT
CASTNRGPKPTDTQYF
>13|TRBD1|NA|TRBV20-1|TRBJ2-7
TGCAGTGCGGTGAGAGGGGGCTACTACGAGCAGTACTTC
CSAVRGGYYEQYF
>15|NA|NA|TRBV20-1|TRBJ1-1
TGCAGTGCTAGAATCAGGGCAGGTACGAACACTGAAGCTTTCTTT
CSARIRAGTNTEAFF
>14|TRBD2|NA|TRBV6-1|TRBJ2-3
TGTGCCAGCGTGAGCGGGAGGGTTGGAGATACGCAGTATTTT
CASVSGRVGDTQYF
>13|NA|NA|TRBV5-1|TRBJ2-5
TGCGCCAGCAGCAGGGACATTCGAGAGACCCAGTACTTC
CASSRDIRETQYF
>16|TRBD2|NA|TRBV7-2|TRBJ2-1
TGTGCCAGCAGCCGACTAGCGGGGGGCCGATACAATGAGCAGTTCTTC
CASSRLAGGRYNEQFF
>13|NA|NA|TRBV24-1|TRBJ1-2
TGTGCCACCAGTGATTCGGCCGGGACATCCTACACCTTC
CATSDSAGTSYTF
>12|NA|few|TRBV5-1|TRBJ2-7
TGCGCCAGCAGCTCTATACGGTACGAGCAGTACTTC
CASSSIRYEQYF
>17|NA|few|TRBV5-6|TRBJ2-7
TGTGCCAGCAGCTCGCGGCTCGGGACGGTTCCCTCCTACGAGCAGTACTTC
CASSSRLGTVPSYEQYF
>14|TRBD2|NA|TRBV5-6|TRBJ2-3
TGTGCCAGCAAGAGCGGGAGAGTATTAGATACGCAGTATTTT
CASKSGRVLDTQYF